These 15 T cell receptor beta chains originate from one sample sequenced in a study of T cells after yellow fever vaccination. Each CDR3 protein is one row after TCRdb ran MiXCR on the 5' RACE reads. This sample has about 300,000 distinct CDR3 sequences; less than 9.5% occur once, and the top ten carry approximately 3.3%. The sample consisted of CD4+ T cells sorted from PBMCs, taken 5 days after the yellow fever booster vaccination. Source of these receptors: a man younger than 35 who received the YFV17D yellow fever vaccine.

This clonotype was observed many times. V and J are TRBV14 and TRBJ2-3, with a tentative D call TRBD2 (6 bases). The germline V gene has CDR1 SGHDN and CDR2 FVKESK. The V and J ends lost 1 base and 4 bases respectively, with 12 bases between them. The CDR3 runs 15 residues. In nucleotides, the CDR3 is TGTGCCAGCAGCCAAGCCTTTGGCGGGGCAGATACGCAGTATTTT. Translated, it gives CASSQAFGGADTQYF.

This clonotype appeared a few times. V usage is TRBV7-2 and J usage is TRBJ2-5; unclear D gene. Trimming took off 5 bases at V and 1 base at J, with 11 bases between the two ends. The V gene's germline CDR1 is SGHTA and CDR2 FQGNSA. CDR3 length: 14 residues. CDR3 residues: CASSESTGQETQYF. DNA for the CDR3: TGTGCCAGCAGCGAGAGTACGGGCCAAGAGACCCAGTACTTC.

This CDR3 is CASSQAGEDTDTQYF. DNA of the CDR3: TGCGCCAGCAGCCAAGCGGGGGAAGACACAGATACGCAGTATTTT. This sequence joins TRBV4-3 and TRBJ2-3; maybe TRBD2 (6 bases). The CDR3 spans 15 residues. The V end lost 1 base, the J end lost 2 bases, and 10 bases lay between the germline ends. The V gene's germline CDR1 is LGHNA and CDR2 YSLEER.

The CDR3 nucleotides are TGCAGCGTTGGACACAAATACACCGGGGAGCTGTTTTTT. Residues: CSVGHKYTGELFF. The chain uses TRBV29-1 and TRBJ2-2; D call uncertain. V was shortened by 4 bases and J by 3 bases, with 9 bases between the two germline ends. The germline CDR1 and CDR2 sequences are SQVTM and ANQGSEA. This CDR3 spans 13 amino acids.

This clonotype was found a few times. The chain joins TRBV6-5 to TRBJ2-7; D may be TRBD2 (5 bases). Germline-derived CDR1 and CDR2 are MNHEY and SVGAGI. The CDR3 totals 15 residues. Trimming cost V 0 bases and J 7 bases, with 16 bases left between them. The chain's CDR3 is CASSYSMGMPGEQYF. DNA of the CDR3: TGTGCCAGCAGTTACTCGATGGGCATGCCGGGAGAGCAGTACTTC.

The chain links TRBV12-3 or TRBV12-4 to TRBJ1-5, with a weak D call TRBD1 (6 bases). V was pared by 5 bases and J by 1 base, with 15 bases between. CDR3 length: 16 residues. The CDR3 sequence is CASSTLWGASNQPQHF. CDR3 nucleotides: TGTGCCAGCAGTACCCTGTGGGGGGCCAGCAATCAGCCCCAGCATTTT.

In regard to this clonotype: The CDR3 carries no conserved terminal phenylalanine or tryptophan, so it likely arises from a read error. This chain connects TRBV9 to TRBJ2-2; D is unresolved. Germline V lookup: CDR1 SGDLS, CDR2 YYNGEE. Trimming took off 2 bases at V and 1 base at J, with 6 bases between the two ends. The CDR3 spans 14 residues. The CDR3 protein is CASSVTWNTGELFL. The CDR3 nucleotides are TGTGCCAGCAGCGTGACTTGGAACACCGGGGAGCTGTTTCTT.

The CDR3 DNA reads as TGTGCCAGCAGCATCCCCCAGGGAGTACGGATTCGGGATACGCAGTATTTT. This codes for CASSIPQGVRIRDTQYF. The V call is TRBV12-3 or TRBV12-4, the J call TRBJ2-3; D possibly matches TRBD1 or TRBD2 (5 bases each). V was shortened by 6 bases and J by 6 bases, with 25 bases between the two germline ends. This CDR3 has 17 residues.

This clonotype was detected ten times or more. The chain uses TRBV6-5 and TRBJ2-7, with D maybe TRBD1 (5 bases). The V end was cut by 6 bases, the J end by 4 bases, with 16 bases between. From germline, CDR1 is MNHEY and CDR2 SVGAGI. The CDR3 spans 14 residues. CDR3 nucleotide sequence: TGTGCCAGCAGCCGGGCGTGGGGCCCTTACGAGCAGTACGTC. This encodes CASSRAWGPYEQYV.

The rearrangement links TRBV5-1 to TRBJ2-5, with TRBD2 matching over 9 bases. In germline, CDR1 is SGHRS, CDR2 YFSETQ. The CDR3 extends over 17 amino acids. The V segment lost 5 bases and the J segment 4 bases; nucleotides outside the gene matches: 15. CDR3 coding DNA: TGCGCCAGCAGACCAGGTTTGCGGGGGGGCGGAGGAGAGACCCAGTACTTC. It specifies CASRPGLRGGGGETQYF.

The rearrangement uses TRBV5-3 and TRBJ1-6; D is possibly TRBD1 (6 bases). TRBV5-3 falls under the ORF class, with uncertain function. This CDR3 spans 15 amino acids. Trimming removed 4 bases at V and 5 bases at J, with 13 bases between. CDR3 nucleotides: TGTGCCAGAAGCGGTCCAGGGGAGGATAATTCACCCCTCCACTTT. Translated, it gives CARSGPGEDNSPLHF.

This clonotype was detected ten times or more. The chain combines TRBV11-2 with TRBJ2-3, with TRBD2 as a possible D gene (6 bases). This CDR3 contains 16 residues. From germline, CDR1 is SGHAT and CDR2 FQNNGV. V was trimmed by 5 bases and J by 1 base, leaving 16 bases between them. CDR3 protein: CASSRNGVAGTDTQYF. The CDR3 DNA reads as TGTGCCAGCAGCAGAAATGGGGTAGCGGGCACAGATACGCAGTATTTT.

This clonotype turned up a few times. The chain carries TRBV20-1 and TRBJ2-4; D gene unclear. The CDR3 loop spans 14 amino acids. V was clipped by 2 bases and J by 0 bases, with 8 bases between them. Germline CDR1 reads DFQATT; CDR2 reads SNEGSKA (reference sequence). The CDR3 DNA sequence: TGCAGTGCTAGAAGATCACTAGCCAAAAACATTCAGTACTTC. As protein: CSARRSLAKNIQYF.

This clonotype was seen ten or more times. V usage is TRBV11-2 and J usage is TRBJ1-5; D gene unclear. The V gene's germline CDR1 is SGHAT and CDR2 FQNNGV. Trimming shortened V by 4 bases and J by 7 bases, and 11 bases separated the two germline ends. CDR3 length equals 13 residues. The CDR3 DNA reads as TGTGCCAGCAGCTCCGGGGAGTTCCAGCCCCAGCATTTT. The encoded protein is CASSSGEFQPQHF.

The gene calls are TRBV20-1 and TRBJ2-2, with D possibly matching TRBD1 (5 bases). The length of the CDR3 is 15 residues. Trimming pared 1 base from V and 4 bases from J, leaving 13 bases between. Per the germline V gene, CDR1 is DFQATT and CDR2 is SNEGSKA (reference sequence). The CDR3 here is CSARVGQGGTGELFF. The DNA for the CDR3 is TGCAGTGCTAGAGTAGGCCAGGGTGGCACCGGGGAGCTGTTTTTT.